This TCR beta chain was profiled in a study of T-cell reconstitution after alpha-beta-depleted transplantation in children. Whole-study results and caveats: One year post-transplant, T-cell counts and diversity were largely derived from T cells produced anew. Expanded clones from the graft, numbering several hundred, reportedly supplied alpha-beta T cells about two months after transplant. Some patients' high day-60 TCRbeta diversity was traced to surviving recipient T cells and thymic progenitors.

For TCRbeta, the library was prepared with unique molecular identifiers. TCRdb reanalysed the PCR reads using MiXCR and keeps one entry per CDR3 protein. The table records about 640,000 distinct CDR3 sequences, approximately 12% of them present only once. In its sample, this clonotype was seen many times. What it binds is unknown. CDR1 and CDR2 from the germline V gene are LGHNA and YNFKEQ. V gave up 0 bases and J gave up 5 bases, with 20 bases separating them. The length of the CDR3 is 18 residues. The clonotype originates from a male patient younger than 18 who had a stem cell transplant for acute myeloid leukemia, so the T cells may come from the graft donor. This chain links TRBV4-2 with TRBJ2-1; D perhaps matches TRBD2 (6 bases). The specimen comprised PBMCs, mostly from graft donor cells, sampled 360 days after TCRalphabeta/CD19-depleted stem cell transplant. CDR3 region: CASSQDEGGGHTNNEQFF. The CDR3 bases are TGTGCCAGCAGCCAAGATGAGGGAGGTGGGCATACTAACAATGAGCAGTTCTTC.